This TCR beta chain was profiled in a study of T cells in Graves' hyperthyroidism and ophthalmopathy. Across the whole study: Peripheral blood collection took place at initial diagnosis, before any treatment.

Patients having uncontrolled infection, another autoimmune disease, pregnancy or lactation were not included. The authors took PBMCs from 7.5 to 10 ml fresh peripheral blood. Study conclusions and caveats: Most thyroid clonotypes with frequency above 0.001 were detected in blood.

Regions amplified from RNA transcripts were the TCR beta CDR3 regions. The HTBI primer set drove a first-round RT-PCR of the TCR CDR3. TCRdb reprocessed the multiplex PCR reads via MiXCR and lists one record per CDR3 protein. The repertoire includes roughly 840,000 distinct CDR3 sequences, 38% of them detected once, and around 10% sits in the top ten. Turning to this clonotype: Its antigen remains unknown.

V dropped 5 bases and J dropped 4; count of bases not matched to a gene: 6. The CDR3 is 15 residues long. The sequence came from a man younger than 35 with Graves' hyperthyroidism. The genes are TRBV12-3 or TRBV12-4 and TRBJ1-2; 11 bases are a match to TRBD1. Material for sequencing was blood. CDR3 region: CASSPLGTGGYGYTF. The CDR3 DNA reads TGTGCCAGCAGTCCGCTAGGGACAGGGGGCTATGGCTACACCTTC.